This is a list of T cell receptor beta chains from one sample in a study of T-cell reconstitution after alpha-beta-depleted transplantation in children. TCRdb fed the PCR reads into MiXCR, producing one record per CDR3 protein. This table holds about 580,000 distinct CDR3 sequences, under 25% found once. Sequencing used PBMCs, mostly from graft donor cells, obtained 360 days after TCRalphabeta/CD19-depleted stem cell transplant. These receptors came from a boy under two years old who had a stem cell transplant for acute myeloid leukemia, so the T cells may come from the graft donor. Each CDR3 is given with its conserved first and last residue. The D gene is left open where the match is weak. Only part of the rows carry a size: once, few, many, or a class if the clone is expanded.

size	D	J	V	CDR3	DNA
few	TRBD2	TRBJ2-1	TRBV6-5	CASSYSTSGGAAYNEQFF	TGTGCCAGCAGTTACTCAACTAGCGGGGGGGCGGCCTACAATGAGCAGTTCTTC
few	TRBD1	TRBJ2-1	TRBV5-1	CASSVQGAPYNEQFF	TGCGCCAGCAGCGTGCAGGGGGCCCCTTACAATGAGCAGTTCTTC
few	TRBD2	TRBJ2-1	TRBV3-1	CASSQDRRGGSYNEQFF	TGTGCCAGCAGCCAAGACCGGCGGGGGGGGTCCTACAATGAGCAGTTCTTC
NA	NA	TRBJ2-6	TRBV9	CASSVGDTPDVLTF	TGTGCCAGCAGCGTAGGGGACACGCCCGACGTCCTGACTTTC
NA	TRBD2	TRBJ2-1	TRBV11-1	CASSPSPGAGGPRNEQFF	TGTGCCAGCAGCCCGTCCCCTGGAGCGGGGGGGCCTCGCAATGAGCAGTTCTTC
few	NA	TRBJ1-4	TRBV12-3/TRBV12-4	CASSFEGSLATNEKLFF	TGTGCCAGCAGTTTTGAAGGGAGTTTGGCAACTAATGAAAAACTGTTTTTT
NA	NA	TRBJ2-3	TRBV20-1	CSASLPVGDTQYF	TGCAGTGCTTCCTTGCCCGTGGGGGATACGCAGTATTTT
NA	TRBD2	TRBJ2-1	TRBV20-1	CSARDPAVVAGDPSSYNEQFF	TGCAGTGCTAGAGACCCCGCAGTGGTAGCGGGGGACCCGAGCTCCTACAATGAGCAGTTCTTC
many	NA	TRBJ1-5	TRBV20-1	CSARGPFDQPQHF	TGCAGTGCTAGAGGACCTTTTGATCAGCCCCAGCATTTT
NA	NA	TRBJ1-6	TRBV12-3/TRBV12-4	CASSFYIRSPLHF	TGTGCCAGCAGTTTTTACATTCGTTCACCCCTCCACTTT
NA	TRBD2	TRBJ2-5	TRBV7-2	CASSLDLAGGGETQYF	TGTGCCAGCAGCTTAGACCTAGCGGGGGGTGGAGAGACCCAGTACTTC
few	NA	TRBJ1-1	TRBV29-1	CSVENHIPHTEAFF	TGCAGCGTTGAAAACCACATTCCCCACACTGAAGCTTTCTTT
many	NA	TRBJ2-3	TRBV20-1	CSAAGPGAGQYF	TGCAGTGCTGCTGGCCCGGGGGCTGGGCAGTATTTT
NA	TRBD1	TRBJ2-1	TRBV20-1	CSARPGDRVYNEQFF	TGCAGTGCCCGGCCGGGGGACAGGGTCTACAATGAGCAGTTCTTC
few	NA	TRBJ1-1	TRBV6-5	CASSWGGLGTEAFF	TGTGCCAGCAGTTGGGGGGGATTGGGCACTGAAGCTTTCTTT
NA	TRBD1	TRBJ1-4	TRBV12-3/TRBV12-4	CASRQTGFNEKLFF	TGTGCCAGCAGGCAGACAGGGTTCAATGAAAAACTGTTTTTT
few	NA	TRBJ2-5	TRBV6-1	CASTARFQETQYF	TGTGCCAGCACCGCGCGGTTCCAAGAGACCCAGTACTTC
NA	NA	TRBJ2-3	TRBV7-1	CASSSLGGDIKQYF	TGTGCCAGCAGCTCCCTGGGGGGTGATATAAAGCAGTATTTT
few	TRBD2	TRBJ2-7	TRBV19	CASRGGYYEQYF	TGTGCCAGCCGGGGGGGGTATTACGAGCAGTACTTC
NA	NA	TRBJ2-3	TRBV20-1	CCAPGVLGLGSTDTQYF	TGCTGTGCGCCGGGGGTGTTGGGACTGGGGAGCACAGATACGCAGTATTTT
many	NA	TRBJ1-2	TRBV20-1	CSARVTAIYGYTF	TGCAGTGCTAGAGTGACTGCCATCTATGGCTACACCTTC
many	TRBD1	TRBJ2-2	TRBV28	CASSLDRGTGELFF	TGTGCCAGCAGTTTGGACAGGGGAACCGGGGAGCTGTTTTTT
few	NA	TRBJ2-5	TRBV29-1	CSVPRSQGPTGETQYF	TGCAGCGTCCCAAGGAGCCAGGGCCCAACGGGGGAGACCCAGTACTTC
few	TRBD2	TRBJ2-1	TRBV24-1	CATSDALSGGSPYNEQFF	TGTGCCACCAGTGATGCCCTTAGCGGGGGGTCTCCCTACAATGAGCAGTTCTTC
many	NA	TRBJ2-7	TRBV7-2	CASSLSALQREQYF	TGTGCCAGCAGCTTAAGCGCCCTCCAAAGGGAGCAGTACTTC
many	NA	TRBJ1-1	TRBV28	CASSLTGLMNTEAFF	TGTGCCAGCAGTTTAACAGGGCTCATGAACACTGAAGCTTTCTTT
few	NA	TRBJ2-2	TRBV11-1	CASSLLSGKAGELFF	TGTGCCAGCAGCTTACTTTCAGGGAAGGCCGGGGAGCTGTTTTTT
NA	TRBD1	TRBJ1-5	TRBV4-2	CASSQGTGYQPQHF	TGTGCCAGCAGCCAAGGGACAGGGTATCAGCCCCAGCATTTT
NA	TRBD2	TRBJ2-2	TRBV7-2	CASSLAGTSGTGELFF	TGTGCCAGCAGCTTAGCCGGGACTAGCGGTACCGGGGAGCTGTTTTTT
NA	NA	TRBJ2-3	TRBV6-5	CASSYRPSTDTQYF	TGTGCCAGCAGTTACAGGCCCTCCACAGATACGCAGTATTTT
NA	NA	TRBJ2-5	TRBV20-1	CSASKYDGQETQYF	TGCAGTGCTAGTAAATATGACGGCCAAGAGACCCAGTACTTC
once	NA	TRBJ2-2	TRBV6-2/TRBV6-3	CASSPGRTNTGELFF	TGTGCCAGCAGCCCGGGACGGACTAACACCGGGGAGCTGTTTTTT
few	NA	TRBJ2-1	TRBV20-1	CSAEKQRVRPSSQFF	TGCAGTGCCGAGAAGCAGAGGGTGCGGCCGTCATCGCAGTTCTTC
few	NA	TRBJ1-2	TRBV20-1	CSASDKSYGYTF	TGCAGTGCTAGTGATAAGAGCTATGGCTACACCTTC
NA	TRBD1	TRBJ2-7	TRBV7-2	CASSLGQGVEQYF	TGTGCCAGCAGTCTAGGGCAGGGGGTCGAGCAGTACTTC
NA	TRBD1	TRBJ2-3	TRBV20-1	CSAPDRAVLTDTQYF	TGCAGTGCTCCCGACAGGGCCGTCCTCACAGATACGCAGTATTTT
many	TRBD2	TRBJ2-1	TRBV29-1	CSVDAGLAYNEQFF	TGCAGCGTTGACGCGGGACTAGCCTACAATGAGCAGTTCTTC
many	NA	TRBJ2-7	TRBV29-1	CSVETGTYEQYF	TGCAGCGTTGAAACAGGGACCTACGAGCAGTACTTC
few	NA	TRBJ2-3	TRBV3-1	CASSQRTGPTDTQYF	TGTGCCAGCAGCCAACGTACAGGGCCCACAGATACGCAGTATTTT
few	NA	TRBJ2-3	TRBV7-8	CASSSRGAWSTDTQYF	TGTGCCAGCAGCTCCCGGGGGGCCTGGAGCACAGATACGCAGTATTTT
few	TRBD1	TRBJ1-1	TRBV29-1	CSGGTGGNTEAFF	TGCAGCGGGGGGACAGGGGGGAACACTGAAGCTTTCTTT
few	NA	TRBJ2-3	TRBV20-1	CSATWGTDTQYF	TGCAGTGCCACCTGGGGAACAGATACGCAGTATTTT
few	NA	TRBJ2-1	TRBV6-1	CASSLPNREGNEQFF	TGTGCCAGCAGTCTCCCAAACAGGGAGGGGAATGAGCAGTTCTTC
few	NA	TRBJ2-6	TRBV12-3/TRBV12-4	CASSLGDGGRGANVLTF	TGTGCCAGCAGTTTAGGGGACGGCGGTCGGGGGGCCAACGTCCTGACTTTC
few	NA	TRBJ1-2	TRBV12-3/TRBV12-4	CASSSESKRGPEDYGYTF	TGTGCCAGCAGTTCAGAATCTAAACGAGGCCCGGAGGACTATGGCTACACCTTC
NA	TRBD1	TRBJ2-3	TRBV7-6	CASSLAPGQGTDTQYF	TGTGCCAGCAGCTTAGCTCCGGGACAGGGGACAGATACGCAGTATTTT
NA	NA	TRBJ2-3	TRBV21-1	CAHPTSTDTQYF	TGTGCCCACCCCACCAGCACAGATACGCAGTATTTT
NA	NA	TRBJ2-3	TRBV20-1	CSARPRAIRVTQYF	TGCAGTGCTAGACCCCGGGCAATCCGTGTTACGCAGTATTTT
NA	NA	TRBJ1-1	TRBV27	CASSSGEHTEAFF	TGTGCCAGCAGTTCCGGGGAGCACACTGAAGCTTTCTTT
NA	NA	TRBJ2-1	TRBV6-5	CASNRGNEQFF	TGTGCCAGCAACCGGGGCAATGAGCAGTTCTTC
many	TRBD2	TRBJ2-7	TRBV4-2	CASSLGLASSYEQYF	TGTGCCAGCAGCCTTGGACTAGCGAGCTCCTACGAGCAGTACTTC
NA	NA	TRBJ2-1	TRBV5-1	CASSSGTGANEQFF	TGCGCCAGCAGCTCAGGGACCGGGGCCAATGAGCAGTTCTTC
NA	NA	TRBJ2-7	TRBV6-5	CASSYSNVGAVSYEQYF	TGTGCCAGCAGTTACTCGAACGTGGGGGCGGTATCCTACGAGCAGTACTTC
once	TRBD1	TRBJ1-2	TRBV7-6	CASSLSVPGQGSFYGYTF	TGTGCCAGCAGCTTATCGGTTCCGGGACAGGGGTCATTCTATGGCTACACCTTC
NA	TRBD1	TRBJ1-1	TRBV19	CASRDFGTGGEAFF	TGTGCCAGTAGGGACTTCGGGACAGGGGGCGAAGCTTTCTTT